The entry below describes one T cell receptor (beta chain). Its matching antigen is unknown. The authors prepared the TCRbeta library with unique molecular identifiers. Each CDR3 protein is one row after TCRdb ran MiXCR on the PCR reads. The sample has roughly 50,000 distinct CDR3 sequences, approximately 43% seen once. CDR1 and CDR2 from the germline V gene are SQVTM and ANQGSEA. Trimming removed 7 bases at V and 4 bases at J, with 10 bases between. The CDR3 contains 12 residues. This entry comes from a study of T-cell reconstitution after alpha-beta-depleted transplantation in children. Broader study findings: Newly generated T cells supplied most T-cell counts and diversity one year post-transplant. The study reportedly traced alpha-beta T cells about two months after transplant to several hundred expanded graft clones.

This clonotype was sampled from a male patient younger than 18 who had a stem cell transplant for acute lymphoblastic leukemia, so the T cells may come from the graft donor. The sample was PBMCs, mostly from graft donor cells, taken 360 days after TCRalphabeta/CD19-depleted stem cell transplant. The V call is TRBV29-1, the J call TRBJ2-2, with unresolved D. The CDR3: CSASYPTGELFF. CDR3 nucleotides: TGCAGCGCCTCCTACCCCACCGGGGAGCTGTTTTTT.